The T cell receptor beta chain described here comes from a study of T cell repertoires in cytomegalovirus infection. Between the trimmed V and J ends, which lost 6 bases and 2 bases, there was a span of 23 bases. This CDR3 comprises 17 residues. In germline, CDR1 is LNHDA, CDR2 SQIVND (reference sequence). Via MiXCR, TCRdb re-called the reads, giving one row per CDR3 protein. The table shows hundreds of thousands of distinct CDR3 sequences, with 15% to 20% occurring only once. In its sample, this clonotype was seen a few times. The receptor was derived from a human donor in good health (CMV status not recorded). Some clones in this sample may be carry-over from other donors' samples. The V call is TRBV19, the J call TRBJ2-7; D is uncertain. The sequencing input was PBMCs. CDR3 in DNA: TGTGCCAGTAGCGGCTCGGGCCGCGGAAGCTTTACCTACGAGCAGTACTTC. Translation gives CASSGSGRGSFTYEQYF. The variable domain in full, completed from reference TRBV19 and TRBJ2-7, reads DGGITQSPKYLFRKEGQNVTLSCEQNLNHDAMYWYRQDPGQGLRLIYYSQIVNDFQKGDIAEGYSVSREKKESFPLTVTSAQKNPTAFYLCASSGSGRGSFTYEQYFGPGTRLTVT.